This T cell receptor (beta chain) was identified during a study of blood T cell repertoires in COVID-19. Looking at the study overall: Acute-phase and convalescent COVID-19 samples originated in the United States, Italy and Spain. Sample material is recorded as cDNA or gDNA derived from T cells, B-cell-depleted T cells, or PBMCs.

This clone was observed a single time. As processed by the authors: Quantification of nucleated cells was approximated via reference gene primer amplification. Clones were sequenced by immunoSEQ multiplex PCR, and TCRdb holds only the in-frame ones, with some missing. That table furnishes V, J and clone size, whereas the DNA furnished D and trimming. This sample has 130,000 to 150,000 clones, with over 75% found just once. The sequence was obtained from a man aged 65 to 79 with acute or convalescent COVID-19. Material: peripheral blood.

CDR3 bases: TGTGCCAGCAGTATGGACAGGGGGCTTTCACCCCTCCACTTT. It translates to CASSMDRGLSPLHF. The chain uses TRBV2 and TRBJ1-6; 11 positions agree with TRBD1. Germline CDR1 SNHLY, CDR2 FYNNEI. The CDR3 spans 14 residues. After removal of 5 bases from V and 9 bases from J, the junction contained 3 bases not matched to a gene.